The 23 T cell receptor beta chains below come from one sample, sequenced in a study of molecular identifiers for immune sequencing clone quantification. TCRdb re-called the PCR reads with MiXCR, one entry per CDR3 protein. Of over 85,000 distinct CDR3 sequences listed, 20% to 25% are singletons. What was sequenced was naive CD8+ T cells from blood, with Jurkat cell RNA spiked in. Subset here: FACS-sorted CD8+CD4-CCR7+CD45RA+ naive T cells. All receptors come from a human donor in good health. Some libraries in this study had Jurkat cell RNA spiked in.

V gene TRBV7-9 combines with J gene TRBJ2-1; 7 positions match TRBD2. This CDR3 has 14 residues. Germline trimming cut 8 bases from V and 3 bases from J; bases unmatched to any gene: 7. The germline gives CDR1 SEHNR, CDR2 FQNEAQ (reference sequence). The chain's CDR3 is CASVFGEGYNEQFF. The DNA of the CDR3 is TGTGCCAGCGTTTTCGGGGAGGGCTACAATGAGCAGTTCTTC.

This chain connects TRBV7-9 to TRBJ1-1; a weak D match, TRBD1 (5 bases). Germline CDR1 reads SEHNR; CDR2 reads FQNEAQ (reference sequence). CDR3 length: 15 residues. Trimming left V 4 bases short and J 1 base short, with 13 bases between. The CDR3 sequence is CASSSAGDRNTEAFF. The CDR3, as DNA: TGTGCCAGCAGCTCAGCCGGCGACAGGAACACTGAAGCTTTCTTT. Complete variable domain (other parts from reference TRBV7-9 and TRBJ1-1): DTGVSQNPRHKITKRGQNVTFRCDPISEHNRLYWYRQTLGQGPEFLTYFQNEAQLEKSRLLSDRFSAERPKGSFSTLEIQRTEQGDSAMYLCASSSAGDRNTEAFFGQGTRLTVV.

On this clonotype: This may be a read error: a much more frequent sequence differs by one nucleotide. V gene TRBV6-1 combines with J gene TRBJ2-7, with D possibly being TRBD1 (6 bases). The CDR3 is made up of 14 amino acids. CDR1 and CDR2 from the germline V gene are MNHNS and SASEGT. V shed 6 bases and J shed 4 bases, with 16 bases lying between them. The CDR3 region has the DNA TGTGCCAGCAGAGCCAGACAGGTAGGATACGAGCAGTACTTC. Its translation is CASRARQVGYEQYF.

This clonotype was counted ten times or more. CDR3 nucleotide sequence: TGTGCCAGCGATCCGGGGGGAGCTGGAAACACCATATATTTT. It is translated as CASDPGGAGNTIYF. This rearrangement joins TRBV9 to TRBJ1-3; tentatively, D is TRBD1 (5 bases). CDR3 length: 14 amino acids. Germline assignment: CDR1 SGDLS and CDR2 YYNGEE. V gave up 7 bases and J gave up 2 bases, with 13 bases separating them.

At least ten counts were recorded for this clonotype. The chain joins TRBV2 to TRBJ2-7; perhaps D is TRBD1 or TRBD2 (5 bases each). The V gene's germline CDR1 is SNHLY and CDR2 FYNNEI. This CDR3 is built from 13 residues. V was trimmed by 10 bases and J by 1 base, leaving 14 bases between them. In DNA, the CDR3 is TGTGCCATCGAAGGGGACGTATCCTACGAGCAGTACTTC. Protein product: CAIEGDVSYEQYF.

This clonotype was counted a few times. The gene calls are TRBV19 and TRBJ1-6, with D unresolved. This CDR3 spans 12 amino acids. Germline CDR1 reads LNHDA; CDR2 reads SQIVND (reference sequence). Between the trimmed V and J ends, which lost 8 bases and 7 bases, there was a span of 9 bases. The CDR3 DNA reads TGTGCCAGTGGGGAGTTCAATTCACCCCTCCACTTT. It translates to CASGEFNSPLHF. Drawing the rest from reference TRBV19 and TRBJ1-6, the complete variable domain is DGGITQSPKYLFRKEGQNVTLSCEQNLNHDAMYWYRQDPGQGLRLIYYSQIVNDFQKGDIAEGYSVSREKKESFPLTVTSAQKNPTAFYLCASGEFNSPLHFGNGTRLTVT.

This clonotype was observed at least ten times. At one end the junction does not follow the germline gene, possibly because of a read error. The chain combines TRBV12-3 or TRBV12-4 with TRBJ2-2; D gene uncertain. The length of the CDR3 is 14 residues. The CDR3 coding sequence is TGTGCCAGCAGTGTAGCCCCTAGGACCGGGGAGCTGTTTTTT. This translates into CASSVAPRTGELFF.

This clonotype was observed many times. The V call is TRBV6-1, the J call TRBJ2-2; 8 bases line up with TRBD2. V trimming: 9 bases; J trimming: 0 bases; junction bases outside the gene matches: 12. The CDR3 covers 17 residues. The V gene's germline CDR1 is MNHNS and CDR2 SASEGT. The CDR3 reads CASVGLAGLTNTGELFF. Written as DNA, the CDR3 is TGTGCCAGTGTCGGGCTAGCGGGCCTCACGAACACCGGGGAGCTGTTTTTT.

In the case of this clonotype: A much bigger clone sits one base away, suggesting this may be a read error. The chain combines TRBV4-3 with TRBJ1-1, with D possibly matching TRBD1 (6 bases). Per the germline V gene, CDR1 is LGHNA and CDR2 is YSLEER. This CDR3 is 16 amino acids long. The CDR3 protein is CASIQDRQVGYTEAFF. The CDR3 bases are TGCGCCAGCATCCAAGATCGACAGGTGGGGTACACTGAAGCTTTCTTT.

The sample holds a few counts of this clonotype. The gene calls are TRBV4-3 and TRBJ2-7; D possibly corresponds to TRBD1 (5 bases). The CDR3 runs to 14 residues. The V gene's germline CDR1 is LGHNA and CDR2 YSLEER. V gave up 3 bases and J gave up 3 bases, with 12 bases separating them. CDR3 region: CASSQQTAFYEQYF. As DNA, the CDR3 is TGCGCCAGCAGCCAGCAGACAGCTTTCTACGAGCAGTACTTC.

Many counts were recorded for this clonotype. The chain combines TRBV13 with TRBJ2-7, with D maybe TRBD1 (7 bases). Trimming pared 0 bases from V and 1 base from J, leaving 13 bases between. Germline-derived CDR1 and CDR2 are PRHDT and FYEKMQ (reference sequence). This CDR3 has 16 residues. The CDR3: CASSLGRQGGSYEQYF. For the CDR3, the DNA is TGTGCCAGCAGCTTAGGGCGGCAGGGGGGTTCCTACGAGCAGTACTTC.

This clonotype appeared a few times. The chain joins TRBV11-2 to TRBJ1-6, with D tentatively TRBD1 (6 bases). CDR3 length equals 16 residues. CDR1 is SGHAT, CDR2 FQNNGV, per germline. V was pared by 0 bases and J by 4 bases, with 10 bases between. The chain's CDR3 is CASSLDGQGYNSPLHF. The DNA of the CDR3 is TGTGCCAGCAGCTTAGATGGGCAGGGGTATAATTCACCCCTCCACTTT.

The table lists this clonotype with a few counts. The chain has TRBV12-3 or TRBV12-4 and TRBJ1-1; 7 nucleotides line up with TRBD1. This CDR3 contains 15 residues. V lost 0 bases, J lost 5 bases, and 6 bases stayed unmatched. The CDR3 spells CASSLAVTGWTEAFF. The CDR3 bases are TGTGCCAGCAGTTTAGCAGTGACAGGGTGGACTGAAGCTTTCTTT.

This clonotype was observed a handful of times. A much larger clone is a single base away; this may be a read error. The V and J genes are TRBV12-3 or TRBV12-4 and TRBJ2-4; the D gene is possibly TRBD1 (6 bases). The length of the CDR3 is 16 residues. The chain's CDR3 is CASSFWGRLAKNIRYF. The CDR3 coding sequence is TGTGCCAGCAGTTTTTGGGGGCGCCTAGCCAAAAACATTCGGTACTTC.

CDR3 nucleotides: TGTGCCAGCAGCTTGGCTGTCGGAGAACGCGAGCAGTTCTTC. Translating it yields CASSLAVGEREQFF. The J gene is TRBJ2-1, the V gene TRBV5-4; unclear D gene. With 0 bases removed from V and 10 bases from J, the gap between germline ends came to 14 bases. Germline V gene lookup returns CDR1 SGHNT and CDR2 YYREEE (reference sequence). This CDR3 has 14 amino acids.

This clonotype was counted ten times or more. In nucleotides, the CDR3 is TGTGCCAGCAGTGACTCGGACAGGGGACAAGAGACCCAGTACTTC. It encodes CASSDSDRGQETQYF. This chain joins TRBV25-1 and TRBJ2-5, with 9 bases fitting TRBD1. Trimming removed 3 bases from V and 2 bases from J; junction bases left unmatched: 4. From germline, CDR1 is MGHDK and CDR2 SYGVNS. The CDR3 runs to 15 residues.

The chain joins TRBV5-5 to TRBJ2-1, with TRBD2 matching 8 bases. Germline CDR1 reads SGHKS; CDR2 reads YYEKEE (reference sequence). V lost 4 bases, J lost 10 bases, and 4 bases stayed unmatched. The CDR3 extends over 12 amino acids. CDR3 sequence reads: CASSPLAGEQFF. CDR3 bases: TGTGCCAGCAGCCCCTTAGCGGGAGAGCAGTTCTTC.

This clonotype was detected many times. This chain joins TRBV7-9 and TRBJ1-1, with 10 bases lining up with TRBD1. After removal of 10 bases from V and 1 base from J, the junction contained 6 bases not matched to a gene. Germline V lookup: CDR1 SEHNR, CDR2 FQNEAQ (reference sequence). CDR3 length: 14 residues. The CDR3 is CATRQGAGNTEAFF. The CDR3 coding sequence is TGTGCCACCCGACAGGGGGCAGGGAACACTGAAGCTTTCTTT.

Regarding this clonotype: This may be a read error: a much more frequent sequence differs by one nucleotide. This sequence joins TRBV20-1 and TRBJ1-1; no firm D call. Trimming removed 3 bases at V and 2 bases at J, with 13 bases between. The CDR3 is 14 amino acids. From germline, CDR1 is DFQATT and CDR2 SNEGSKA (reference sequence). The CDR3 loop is CSASMTSSNTEAFF. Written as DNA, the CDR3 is TGCAGTGCTAGCATGACAAGTTCTAACACTGAAGCTTTCTTT.

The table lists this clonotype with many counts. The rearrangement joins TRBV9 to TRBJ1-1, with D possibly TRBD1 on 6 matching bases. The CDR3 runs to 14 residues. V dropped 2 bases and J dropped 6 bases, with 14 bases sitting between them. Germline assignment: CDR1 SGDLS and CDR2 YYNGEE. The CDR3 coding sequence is TGTGCCAGCAGCGTTGGGGGGGCGTTCGCTGAAGCTTTCTTT. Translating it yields CASSVGGAFAEAFF.

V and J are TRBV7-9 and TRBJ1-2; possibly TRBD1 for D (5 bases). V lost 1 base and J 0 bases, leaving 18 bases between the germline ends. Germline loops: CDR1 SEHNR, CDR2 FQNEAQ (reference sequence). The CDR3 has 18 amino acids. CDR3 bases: TGTGCCAGCAGCTTAGGGGGCGTGGCTGAGCAAGCTAACTATGGCTACACCTTC. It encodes CASSLGGVAEQANYGYTF.

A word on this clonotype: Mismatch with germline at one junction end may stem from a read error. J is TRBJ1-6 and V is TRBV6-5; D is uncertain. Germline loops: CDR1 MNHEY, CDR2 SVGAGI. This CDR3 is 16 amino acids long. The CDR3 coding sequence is TGTGCCAGCAGTTTTCTTTCGGGCCCCTATAATTCGCCCCTCCACTTT. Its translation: CASSFLSGPYNSPLHF.

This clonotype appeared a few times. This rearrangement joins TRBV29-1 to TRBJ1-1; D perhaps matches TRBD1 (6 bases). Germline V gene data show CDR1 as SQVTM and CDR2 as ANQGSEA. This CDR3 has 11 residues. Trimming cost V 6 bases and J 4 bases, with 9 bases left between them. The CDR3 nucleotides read TGCAGCGTCAAGGACAGCACTGAAGCTTTCTTT. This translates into CSVKDSTEAFF.